Listed below are T cell receptor beta chains from one sample, sequenced in a study of cytomegalovirus exposure and HLA in healthy donors. Sequencing used immunoSEQ multiplex PCR; TCRdb keeps in-frame clones, though not all of them. The profile covers 99,000 or so clones, with 65% to 85% appearing a single time and 6% to 7.5% taken by the ten largest. The sample taken for sequencing was PBMCs. Receptor source: a man between 18 and 35 years old in good health and CMV-seronegative. Each CDR3 is given with its conserved first and last residue. The order of the fields is D gene, V gene, J gene, clone size, CDR3 protein, CDR3 DNA. A D gene is named only where the DNA matches it firmly. Size values are once, few and many counts, or a class for expanded clones, and some rows have none.

d_call: .
v_call: TRBV4-1
j_call: TRBJ1-5
clone_size: .
cdr3_aa: CASGQEGGQPQHF
cdr3_nt: TGCGCCAGCGGCCAAGAAGGGGGTCAGCCCCAGCATTTT

d_call: .
v_call: TRBV7-9
j_call: TRBJ2-7
clone_size: .
cdr3_aa: CASSPEQGAYEQYF
cdr3_nt: TGTGCCAGCAGCCCGGAACAGGGTGCCTACGAGCAGTACTTC

d_call: .
v_call: TRBV9
j_call: TRBJ2-2
clone_size: few
cdr3_aa: CASSPQGGSGELFF
cdr3_nt: TGTGCCAGCAGCCCCCAGGGGGGATCCGGGGAGCTGTTTTTT

d_call: .
v_call: TRBV6-5
j_call: TRBJ1-1
clone_size: .
cdr3_aa: CASSWAAGPHTEAFF
cdr3_nt: TGTGCCAGCAGTTGGGCAGCGGGGCCTCACACTGAAGCTTTCTTT

d_call: .
v_call: TRBV28
j_call: TRBJ2-1
clone_size: once
cdr3_aa: CASRRDNYNEQFF
cdr3_nt: TGTGCCAGCAGGAGGGACAACTACAATGAGCAGTTCTTC

d_call: TRBD2
v_call: TRBV25-1
j_call: TRBJ2-1
clone_size: .
cdr3_aa: CASSPFLGGPNEQFF
cdr3_nt: TGTGCCAGCAGTCCCTTTTTGGGAGGGCCGAATGAGCAGTTCTTC

d_call: .
v_call: TRBV11-2
j_call: TRBJ2-3
clone_size: .
cdr3_aa: CASSHTDTQYF
cdr3_nt: TGTGCCAGCAGCCACACAGATACGCAGTATTTT

d_call: .
v_call: TRBV28
j_call: TRBJ2-3
clone_size: .
cdr3_aa: CASSSGPGSDTDTQYF
cdr3_nt: TGTGCCAGCAGTTCTGGACCGGGGTCCGATACAGATACGCAGTATTTT

d_call: .
v_call: TRBV28
j_call: TRBJ2-7
clone_size: .
cdr3_aa: CASSPLYEQYF
cdr3_nt: TGTGCCAGCAGCCCACTATACGAGCAGTACTTC

d_call: .
v_call: TRBV5-8
j_call: TRBJ2-2
clone_size: .
cdr3_aa: CASSLGGVRTGELFF
cdr3_nt: TGTGCCAGCAGCTTAGGGGGAGTACGCACCGGGGAGCTGTTTTTT

d_call: .
v_call: TRBV5-6
j_call: TRBJ2-1
clone_size: .
cdr3_aa: CASSLSRNEQFF
cdr3_nt: TGTGCCAGCAGCTTGTCTAGGAATGAGCAGTTCTTC

d_call: TRBD1
v_call: TRBV7-2
j_call: TRBJ2-5
clone_size: .
cdr3_aa: CASSSGQGWETQYF
cdr3_nt: TGTGCCAGCAGCTCCGGACAGGGGTGGGAGACCCAGTACTTC

d_call: TRBD1
v_call: TRBV5-4
j_call: TRBJ2-7
clone_size: .
cdr3_aa: CASRLGQGNYEQYF
cdr3_nt: TGTGCCAGCAGACTAGGACAGGGTAATTACGAGCAGTACTTC

d_call: .
v_call: TRBV7-3
j_call: TRBJ2-3
clone_size: .
cdr3_aa: CASSLVVGGMGNTQYF
cdr3_nt: TGTGCCAGCAGCTTAGTAGTGGGCGGGATGGGAAATACGCAGTATTTT

d_call: .
v_call: TRBV7-3
j_call: TRBJ2-5
clone_size: .
cdr3_aa: CASSLRAGTVRETQYF
cdr3_nt: TGTGCCAGCAGCTTAAGGGCGGGGACAGTGAGAGAGACCCAGTACTTC

d_call: .
v_call: TRBV9
j_call: TRBJ2-7
clone_size: .
cdr3_aa: CASSVVVGGHYEQYF
cdr3_nt: TGTGCCAGCAGCGTAGTGGTAGGCGGGCACTACGAGCAGTACTTC

d_call: .
v_call: TRBV28
j_call: TRBJ1-5
clone_size: .
cdr3_aa: CASSLRSRQPQHF
cdr3_nt: TGTGCCAGCAGTTTGAGAAGTCGACAGCCCCAGCATTTT

d_call: TRBD1
v_call: TRBV5-5
j_call: TRBJ2-7
clone_size: few
cdr3_aa: CASSSRREQGAPREQYF
cdr3_nt: TGTGCCAGCAGCTCACGCCGGGAACAGGGGGCCCCTCGGGAGCAGTACTTC

d_call: .
v_call: TRBV5-4
j_call: TRBJ2-7
clone_size: .
cdr3_aa: CASSLGGRGSYEQYF
cdr3_nt: TGTGCCAGCAGCTTAGGTGGGAGAGGGTCCTACGAGCAGTACTTC

d_call: TRBD2
v_call: TRBV7-2
j_call: TRBJ2-5
clone_size: .
cdr3_aa: CASSQSQAGGETQYF
cdr3_nt: TGTGCCAGCAGCCAGTCACAAGCGGGAGGAGAGACCCAGTACTTC

d_call: .
v_call: TRBV11-2
j_call: TRBJ2-7
clone_size: .
cdr3_aa: CASSLPEPGHFYEQYF
cdr3_nt: TGTGCCAGCAGCTTACCTGAACCGGGACACTTTTACGAGCAGTACTTC

d_call: TRBD1
v_call: TRBV5-1
j_call: TRBJ2-7
clone_size: .
cdr3_aa: CASSLAGTGPYEQYF
cdr3_nt: TGCGCCAGCAGCTTGGCTGGGACAGGACCCTACGAGCAGTACTTC

d_call: .
v_call: TRBV10-3
j_call: TRBJ1-1
clone_size: .
cdr3_aa: CAISESARVTEAFF
cdr3_nt: TGTGCCATCAGTGAGTCTGCGAGGGTCACTGAAGCTTTCTTT

d_call: .
v_call: TRBV5-1
j_call: TRBJ2-3
clone_size: .
cdr3_aa: CASSPPGRDTQYF
cdr3_nt: TGTGCCAGCAGCCCCCCGGGTCGGGATACGCAGTATTTT

d_call: TRBD1
v_call: TRBV5-5
j_call: TRBJ1-2
clone_size: .
cdr3_aa: CASSPIRGQRDGYTF
cdr3_nt: TGTGCCAGCAGCCCCATTAGGGGGCAACGGGATGGCTACACCTTC

d_call: .
v_call: TRBV5-1
j_call: TRBJ1-2
clone_size: .
cdr3_aa: CASSFGGQSYGYTF
cdr3_nt: TGCGCCAGCAGCTTCGGGGGGCAGAGCTATGGCTACACCTTC

d_call: .
v_call: TRBV28
j_call: TRBJ2-7
clone_size: .
cdr3_aa: CASSLNGGARPALKYEQYF
cdr3_nt: TGTGCCAGCAGTTTGAATGGCGGGGCTCGTCCCGCCCTCAAATACGAGCAGTACTTC

d_call: .
v_call: TRBV5-5
j_call: TRBJ1-5
clone_size: .
cdr3_aa: CASSRRQIYSNQPQHF
cdr3_nt: TGTGCCAGCAGCCGCCGACAAATTTATAGCAATCAGCCCCAGCATTTT

d_call: TRBD2
v_call: TRBV7-2
j_call: TRBJ2-3
clone_size: .
cdr3_aa: CASRSTSRTDTQYF
cdr3_nt: TGTGCCAGCAGATCGACTAGCCGCACAGATACGCAGTATTTT

d_call: .
v_call: TRBV6-5
j_call: TRBJ1-1
clone_size: few
cdr3_aa: CASSYRGADTEAFF
cdr3_nt: TGTGCCAGCAGTTACCGGGGGGCCGACACTGAAGCTTTCTTT

d_call: .
v_call: TRBV19
j_call: TRBJ2-7
clone_size: once
cdr3_aa: CASSIGGGYEQYF
cdr3_nt: TGTGCCAGTAGTATAGGTGGGGGGTACGAGCAGTACTTC

d_call: .
v_call: TRBV6-6
j_call: TRBJ1-1
clone_size: .
cdr3_aa: CASRALTEAEAFF
cdr3_nt: TGTGCCAGCAGAGCCCTTACGGAGGCTGAAGCTTTCTTT

d_call: .
v_call: TRBV7-6
j_call: TRBJ2-1
clone_size: .
cdr3_aa: CASSLEWVLSAPSYNEQFF
cdr3_nt: TGTGCCAGCAGCTTAGAATGGGTACTCAGCGCGCCATCCTACAATGAGCAGTTCTTC

d_call: TRBD1
v_call: TRBV5-4
j_call: TRBJ1-2
clone_size: .
cdr3_aa: CASSTGQGADGYTF
cdr3_nt: TGTGCCAGCAGCACCGGACAGGGGGCGGATGGCTACACCTTC

d_call: TRBD1
v_call: TRBV7-2
j_call: TRBJ2-4
clone_size: .
cdr3_aa: CASSSNQGAGYIQYF
cdr3_nt: TGTGCCAGCAGCTCTAACCAGGGGGCGGGATACATTCAGTACTTC

d_call: .
v_call: TRBV28
j_call: TRBJ2-7
clone_size: .
cdr3_aa: CASGTSLEQYF
cdr3_nt: TGTGCCAGCGGCACCTCCTTGGAGCAGTACTTC

d_call: TRBD1
v_call: TRBV10-3
j_call: TRBJ1-2
clone_size: .
cdr3_aa: CAINPGQSNYGYTF
cdr3_nt: TGTGCCATCAACCCGGGACAGTCTAACTATGGCTACACCTTC

d_call: .
v_call: TRBV6-6
j_call: TRBJ2-7
clone_size: .
cdr3_aa: CASSYSVLGTYEQYF
cdr3_nt: TGTGCCAGCAGTTACTCCGTTCTCGGGACCTACGAGCAGTACTTC

d_call: .
v_call: TRBV7-2
j_call: TRBJ1-4
clone_size: .
cdr3_aa: CASSLDSTRVHEKLFF
cdr3_nt: TGTGCCAGCAGCTTAGATTCGACCCGGGTTCATGAAAAACTGTTTTTT

d_call: TRBD1
v_call: TRBV6-5
j_call: TRBJ1-1
clone_size: .
cdr3_aa: CASTTTGDGLEAFF
cdr3_nt: TGTGCCAGCACCACGACAGGGGACGGCCTTGAAGCTTTCTTT

d_call: TRBD2
v_call: TRBV29-1
j_call: TRBJ2-5
clone_size: .
cdr3_aa: CSVDRLAGGGAQYF
cdr3_nt: TGCAGCGTTGATCGGCTAGCGGGAGGGGGGGCCCAGTACTTC

d_call: .
v_call: TRBV7-2
j_call: TRBJ1-5
clone_size: .
cdr3_aa: CASSLGPGGNQPQHF
cdr3_nt: TGTGCCAGCAGCTTAGGACCAGGGGGCAATCAGCCCCAGCATTTT

d_call: TRBD2
v_call: TRBV28
j_call: TRBJ2-1
clone_size: .
cdr3_aa: CASSLFSGGLRDEQFF
cdr3_nt: TGTGCCAGCAGTTTATTTAGCGGGGGCCTCCGGGATGAGCAGTTCTTC

d_call: .
v_call: TRBV15
j_call: TRBJ2-2
clone_size: .
cdr3_aa: CATSRGGATNTGELFF
cdr3_nt: TGTGCCACCAGCAGAGGTGGGGCTACGAACACCGGGGAGCTGTTTTTT

d_call: .
v_call: TRBV4-1
j_call: TRBJ2-1
clone_size: .
cdr3_aa: CASSQLNEQFF
cdr3_nt: TGCGCCAGCAGCCAACTGAATGAGCAGTTCTTC

d_call: TRBD2
v_call: TRBV19
j_call: TRBJ2-2
clone_size: .
cdr3_aa: CASTSGTVTGELFF
cdr3_nt: TGTGCCAGTACAAGCGGGACGGTCACCGGGGAGCTGTTTTTT

d_call: .
v_call: TRBV28
j_call: TRBJ1-5
clone_size: .
cdr3_aa: CASIPSRGGGGNQPQHF
cdr3_nt: TGTGCCAGCATCCCCTCTCGGGGGGGAGGGGGCAATCAGCCCCAGCATTTT

d_call: .
v_call: TRBV27
j_call: TRBJ1-4
clone_size: .
cdr3_aa: CASSSARAGYLGKLFF
cdr3_nt: TGTGCCAGCAGTTCGGCAAGGGCGGGTTACTTAGGAAAACTGTTTTTT

d_call: .
v_call: TRBV6-1
j_call: TRBJ2-1
clone_size: .
cdr3_aa: CASSVEGASYNEQFF
cdr3_nt: TGTGCCAGCAGTGTGGAAGGAGCCTCCTACAATGAGCAGTTCTTC